What follows describes a single T cell receptor beta chain. This sample was included in a study of technical replicates of blood from several donors. The CDR3 is made up of 15 amino acids. Trimming removed 4 bases from V and 1 base from J; junction bases left unmatched: 3. The germline CDR1 and CDR2 sequences are WSHSY and SAAADI. TCRdb's copy holds only in-frame clones and misses some; the assay was immunoSEQ multiplex PCR. The data hold just over 70,000 clones, with 85% to 95% observed a single time. The rearrangement uses TRBV10-2 and TRBJ2-7, with 11 positions matching TRBD2. The receptor was isolated from a human donor in good health. What was sequenced was T cells isolated from PBMCs. The CDR3 reads CASSGGLAASYEQYF. CDR3 in DNA: TGCGCCAGCAGTGGGGGACTAGCGGCATCCTACGAGCAGTACTTC.